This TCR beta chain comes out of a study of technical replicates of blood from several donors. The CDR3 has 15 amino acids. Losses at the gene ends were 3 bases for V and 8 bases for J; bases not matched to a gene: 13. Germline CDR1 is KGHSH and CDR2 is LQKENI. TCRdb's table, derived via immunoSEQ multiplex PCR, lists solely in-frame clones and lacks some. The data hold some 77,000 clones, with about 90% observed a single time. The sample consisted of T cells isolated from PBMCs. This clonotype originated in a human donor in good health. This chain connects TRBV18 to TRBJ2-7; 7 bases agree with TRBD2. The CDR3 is CASSPTRGVNNQQYF. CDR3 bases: TGTGCCAGCTCACCCACACGGGGGGTGAATAACCAGCAGTACTTC.